This entry lists 9 T cell receptor beta chains sequenced from one sample in a study of human T cells and chemical hapten exposure. TCRdb processed the RACE reads anew with MiXCR; each CDR3 protein has one entry. The sample has 350,000 to 400,000 distinct CDR3 sequences, less than 6.5% seen once. Time point given: pre-sensitization, week 0. Treatment defined: therapeutic diphenylcyclopropenone sensitization with weekly scalp DPC. This specimen was whole blood, taken in connection with sensitization to the hapten diphenylcyclopropenone (DPC). These receptors were obtained from a woman between 45 and 60 years old with alopecia areata. Some clones in this sample may be carry-over from other donors' samples.

This clonotype occurred many times. The chain joins TRBV2 to TRBJ2-1; D remains unclear. From germline, CDR1 is SNHLY and CDR2 FYNNEI. CDR3 length: 12 amino acids. The V and J ends lost 3 bases and 4 bases respectively, with 4 bases between them. Here the CDR3 reads CASSEGYNEQFF. The CDR3 nucleotides read TGTGCCAGCAGTGAGGGTTACAATGAGCAGTTCTTC.

This clonotype was detected ten times or more. The chain joins TRBV28 to TRBJ1-3; maybe TRBD1 (6 bases). Trimming took 6 bases from V and 2 from J, leaving 14 bases between them. Germline CDR1 MDHEN, CDR2 SYDVKM. This CDR3 has 15 residues. CDR3 nucleotides: TGTGCCAGCAGGCCAGGGGATCCCCCTGGAAACACCATATATTTT. Amino acid sequence: CASRPGDPPGNTIYF.

This clonotype was seen many times. This chain uses TRBV29-1 with TRBJ2-1; 9 bases fit TRBD2. The V gene end was trimmed by 6 bases and the J gene end by 0 bases; junction bases not matched to a gene: 6. The CDR3 sequence is 15 residues long. The germline V gene has CDR1 SQVTM and CDR2 ANQGSEA. The CDR3 loop is CSVSRGGASYNEQFF. Here the CDR3 DNA reads TGCAGCGTCTCCCGCGGGGGGGCCTCCTACAATGAGCAGTTCTTC.

Many counts were recorded for this clonotype. V and J are TRBV15 and TRBJ1-5; D gene ambiguous. With 1 base removed from V and 4 bases from J, the gap between germline ends came to 8 bases. CDR3 length: 14 residues. The germline CDR1 and CDR2 sequences are LNHNV and YYDKDF (reference sequence). Here the CDR3 reads CATSRGETNQPQHF. Here the CDR3 DNA reads TGTGCCACCAGCAGAGGGGAGACTAATCAGCCCCAGCATTTT.

This clonotype has a count of ten or more. The chain employs TRBV9 and TRBJ2-1; TRBD2 might be the D (6 bases). The CDR3 sequence is 14 residues long. Trimming cost V 3 bases and J 5 bases, with 12 bases left between them. Germline CDR1 reads SGDLS; CDR2 reads YYNGEE. CDR3 protein: CASSEGLLDNEQFF. DNA of the CDR3: TGTGCCAGCAGCGAGGGACTCCTCGACAATGAGCAGTTCTTC.

This clonotype has a count of ten or more. The chain links TRBV6-2 or TRBV6-3 to TRBJ2-3; 7 bases line up with TRBD2. After removal of 5 bases from V and 6 bases from J, the junction contained 8 bases not matched to a gene. The CDR3 consists of 14 residues. Per germline, CDR1 MNHEY and CDR2 SVGEGT. DNA of the CDR3: TGTGCCAGCAGTCTTCTCGGGGGGTCCGATACGCAGTATTTT. Encoded protein: CASSLLGGSDTQYF.

This chain connects TRBV5-1 to TRBJ2-3; TRBD1 matches 10 bases. The CDR3 consists of 15 residues. The J segment lost 5 bases and the V segment lost 2 bases, leaving 5 bases of the junction unmatched. In germline, CDR1 is SGHRS, CDR2 YFSETQ. This CDR3 reads CASSFRDRGGDTQYF. CDR3 nucleotides: TGCGCCAGCAGCTTCCGGGACAGGGGTGGAGATACGCAGTATTTT.

Notes on this clonotype: At one end, the junction sequence differs from germline, possibly due to a read error. This chain joins TRBV4-2 and TRBJ2-1; the match to TRBD2 covers 7 bases. Per germline, CDR1 LGHNA and CDR2 YNFKEQ. The length of the CDR3 is 15 residues. The CDR3 coding sequence is TGTGCCAGCAGGCAAGCGGGACGGCCCGTCAATGAGCAGTTCTTC. This sequence encodes CASRQAGRPVNEQFF.

This clonotype was seen more than once but under ten times. The rearrangement uses TRBV5-5 and TRBJ2-7; D perhaps matches TRBD2 (5 bases). V lost 3 bases, J lost 2 bases, and 15 bases lay in between. Germline V gene lookup returns CDR1 SGHKS and CDR2 YYEKEE (reference sequence). The CDR3 extends over 15 amino acids. CDR3 in amino acids: CASSWGFGVAYEQYF. CDR3 DNA: TGTGCCAGCAGCTGGGGTTTCGGGGTAGCCTACGAGCAGTACTTC.